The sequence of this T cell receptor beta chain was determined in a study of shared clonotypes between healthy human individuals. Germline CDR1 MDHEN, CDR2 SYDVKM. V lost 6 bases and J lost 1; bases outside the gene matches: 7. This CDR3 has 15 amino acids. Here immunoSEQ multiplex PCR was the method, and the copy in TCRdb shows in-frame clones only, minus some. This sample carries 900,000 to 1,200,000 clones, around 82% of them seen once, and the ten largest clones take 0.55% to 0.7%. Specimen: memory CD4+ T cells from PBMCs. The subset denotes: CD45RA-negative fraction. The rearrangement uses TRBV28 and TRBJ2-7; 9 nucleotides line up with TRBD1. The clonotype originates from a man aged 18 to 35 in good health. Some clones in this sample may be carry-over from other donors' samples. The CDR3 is CASRAGTGLSYEQYF. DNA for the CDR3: TGTGCCAGCAGGGCCGGGACAGGGTTGTCCTACGAGCAGTACTTC.